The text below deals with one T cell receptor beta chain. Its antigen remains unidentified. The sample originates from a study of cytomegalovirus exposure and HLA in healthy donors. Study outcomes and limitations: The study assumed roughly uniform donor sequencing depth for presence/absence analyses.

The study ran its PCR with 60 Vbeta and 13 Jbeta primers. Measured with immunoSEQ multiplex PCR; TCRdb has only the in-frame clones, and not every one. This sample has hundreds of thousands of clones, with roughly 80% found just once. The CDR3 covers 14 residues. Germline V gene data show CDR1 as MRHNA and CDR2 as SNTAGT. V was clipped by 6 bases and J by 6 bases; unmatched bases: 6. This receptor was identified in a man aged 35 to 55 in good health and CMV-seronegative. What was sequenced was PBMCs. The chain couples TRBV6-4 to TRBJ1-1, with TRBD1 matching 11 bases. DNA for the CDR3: TGTGCCAGCAGGGATTGGGACAGGGGGTCTGAAGCTTTCTTT. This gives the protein CASRDWDRGSEAFF.